This entry lists 24 T cell receptor beta chains sequenced from one sample in a study of blood T cell repertoires in COVID-19. The table came from immunoSEQ multiplex PCR; TCRdb's copy has only in-frame clones and leaves some out. The table has approximately 91,000 clones, 76% seen once. Sequencing input: peripheral blood. The receptors originated from a man between 65 and 85 years old with acute or convalescent COVID-19.

The rearrangement uses TRBV9 and TRBJ2-5, with 8 bases aligning to TRBD1. V lost 4 bases, J lost 2 bases, and 10 bases stayed unmatched. Germline-derived CDR1 and CDR2 are SGDLS and YYNGEE. This CDR3 is 16 amino acids long. The CDR3 reads CASSSLDRGRQETQYF. The CDR3 DNA is TGTGCCAGCAGCTCCCTAGACAGGGGTCGTCAAGAGACCCAGTACTTC.

This clone was counted a single time. The chain has TRBV6-6 and TRBJ1-1; TRBD1 agrees at 7 bases. This CDR3 spans 15 amino acids. With 2 bases clipped from V and 3 bases from J, the junction kept 6 bases outside the gene matches. Germline V gives CDR1 MNHNY, CDR2 SVGAGI (reference sequence). The CDR3 protein is CASSYGTGVYTEAFF. The DNA for the CDR3 is TGTGCCAGCAGTTACGGCACAGGGGTATACACTGAAGCTTTCTTT.

The rearrangement joins TRBV9 to TRBJ2-3; 8 nucleotides align to TRBD1. From germline, CDR1 is SGDLS and CDR2 YYNGEE. The trim removed 2 bases at V and 2 bases at J, leaving 4 bases unmatched. The CDR3 contains 15 residues. CDR3 region: CASSVQGAITDTQYF. CDR3 in DNA: TGTGCCAGCAGCGTTCAGGGGGCGATCACAGATACGCAGTATTTT.

This clone was observed a few times. The rearrangement uses TRBV5-1 and TRBJ2-3, with 13 nucleotides matching TRBD2. Germline lookup yields CDR1 SGHRS and CDR2 YFSETQ. Losses at the gene ends were 2 bases for V and 2 bases for J; bases not matched to a gene: 2. The CDR3 covers 16 residues. The CDR3 here is CASSFGTSGATDTQYF. The CDR3, as DNA: TGCGCCAGCAGCTTCGGGACTAGCGGGGCCACAGATACGCAGTATTTT.

The chain links TRBV7-9 to TRBJ1-3; D uncertain. Germline V CDR1 and CDR2: SEHNR, FQNEAQ (reference sequence). Deletions cut 5 bases from V and 0 bases from J, with 14 bases between. This CDR3 has 16 amino acids. CDR3 region: CASSPSGINSGNTIYF. The CDR3 nucleotides are TGTGCCAGCAGCCCCTCGGGGATCAACTCTGGAAACACCATATATTTT. The whole variable domain, remainder taken from reference TRBV7-9 and TRBJ1-3, is DTGVSQNPRHKITKRGQNVTFRCDPISEHNRLYWYRQTLGQGPEFLTYFQNEAQLEKSRLLSDRFSAERPKGSFSTLEIQRTEQGDSAMYLCASSPSGINSGNTIYFGEGSWLTVV.

The V and J genes are TRBV5-1 and TRBJ2-4, with 9 positions matching TRBD2. Looked up from germline, CDR1 is SGHRS and CDR2 is YFSETQ. V gave up 0 bases and J gave up 9 bases; unmatched junction bases: 16. The CDR3 consists of 18 residues. The CDR3 loop reads CASSLGSLGGGARSIQYF. Written as DNA, the CDR3 is TGCGCCAGCAGCTTGGGGTCCCTAGGCGGGGGGGCCAGGAGCATTCAGTACTTC.

The chain combines TRBV5-1 with TRBJ1-4; tentative D call: TRBD1 (5 bases). V shed 2 bases and J shed 0 bases, with 17 bases lying between them. CDR3 size: 18 residues. Germline CDR1 is SGHRS and CDR2 is YFSETQ. CDR3 coding DNA: TGCGCCAGCAGCTTTGAGGAGGGGCAGACTGCAACTAATGAAAAACTGTTTTTT. Translation gives CASSFEEGQTATNEKLFF.

The chain joins TRBV18 to TRBJ2-2; TRBD2 matches 7 bases. The germline V gene encodes CDR1 KGHSH and CDR2 LQKENI. This CDR3 comprises 16 residues. After removal of 2 bases from V and 0 bases from J, the junction contained 3 bases not matched to a gene. The CDR3 reads CASSPSAGANTGELFF. CDR3 sequence (DNA): TGTGCCAGCTCACCATCCGCGGGGGCGAACACCGGGGAGCTGTTTTTT.

The chain joins TRBV28 to TRBJ1-4; D not resolved. The germline V gene encodes CDR1 MDHEN and CDR2 SYDVKM. Trimming cost V 9 bases and J 2 bases, with 7 bases left between them. This CDR3 is 12 amino acids long. The CDR3 coding sequence is TGTGCCAGTACAACGACTAATGAAAAACTGTTTTTT. This encodes CASTTTNEKLFF.

The rearrangement joins TRBV24-1 to TRBJ1-5, with D tentatively TRBD1 (5 bases). V gave up 5 bases and J gave up 13 bases, with 17 bases separating them. Germline loops: CDR1 KGHDR, CDR2 SFDVKD. The CDR3 is made up of 13 amino acids. CDR3 region: CATSATGGEPQHF. CDR3 bases: TGTGCCACCAGTGCCACCGGGGGAGAACCTCAGCATTTT.

This chain connects TRBV9 to TRBJ1-2, with D perhaps TRBD1 (6 bases). The CDR3 runs 15 residues. Trimming cost V 1 base and J 4 bases, with 14 bases left between them. Looked up from germline, CDR1 is SGDLS and CDR2 is YYNGEE. The CDR3: CASSVIDRLGYGYTF. The DNA for the CDR3 is TGTGCCAGCAGCGTAATAGACAGGCTTGGCTATGGCTACACCTTC.

The chain is built from TRBV19 and TRBJ1-5; possibly TRBD1 for D (6 bases). Germline CDR1 LNHDA, CDR2 SQIVND (reference sequence). The CDR3 spans 13 residues. The V end lost 3 bases, the J end lost 6 bases, and 9 bases lay between the germline ends. CDR3 DNA sequence: TGTGCCAGTAGTATCCAGGGGTCTCAGCCCCAGCATTTT. Its translation: CASSIQGSQPQHF.

This chain joins TRBV5-6 and TRBJ2-3; D possibly corresponds to TRBD1 (6 bases). Germline CDR1 SGHDT, CDR2 YYEEEE. This CDR3 spans 18 amino acids. Trimming removed 4 bases from V and 4 bases from J, with 25 bases in between. For the CDR3, the DNA is TGTGCCAGCAGCGTGACAGGCTCCTTTGGCGTTCGTCCAGATACGCAGTATTTT. Its translation: CASSVTGSFGVRPDTQYF.

The rearrangement links TRBV19 to TRBJ1-2; TRBD1 matches at 7 bases. Germline V CDR1 and CDR2: LNHDA, SQIVND (reference sequence). Germline trimming cut 6 bases from V and 8 bases from J; bases unmatched to any gene: 12. This CDR3 has 14 amino acids. Written as DNA, the CDR3 is TGTGCCAGTAGCCGACAGGGACCGTCTCACGGCTACACCTTC. Amino acid sequence: CASSRQGPSHGYTF.

This clone was counted only a few times. V usage is TRBV9 and J usage is TRBJ2-1, with 8 bases identical to TRBD2. V lost 0 bases, J lost 3 bases, and 8 bases stayed unmatched. Germline values: CDR1 SGDLS, CDR2 YYNGEE. This CDR3 has 17 amino acids. The CDR3 bases are TGTGCCAGCAGCGTAGAACTAGCGGCGAGCCTCTACAATGAGCAGTTCTTC. It translates to CASSVELAASLYNEQFF. Variable domain in full (rest from reference TRBV9 and TRBJ2-1): DSGVTQTPKHLITATGQRVTLRCSPRSGDLSVYWYQQSLDQGLQFLIQYYNGEERAKGNILERFSAQQFPDLHSELNLSSLELGDSALYFCASSVELAASLYNEQFFGPGTRLTVL.

J is TRBJ1-5 and V is TRBV2, with 8 bases fitting TRBD1. CDR1 and CDR2 from the germline V gene are SNHLY and FYNNEI. The CDR3 contains 14 residues. The trim removed 5 bases at V and 5 bases at J, leaving 5 bases unmatched. The CDR3 DNA sequence: TGTGCCAGCAGTCCGACAGGGGAACATCAGCCCCAGCATTTT. Translating it yields CASSPTGEHQPQHF.

This sequence joins TRBV4-2 and TRBJ2-3; 7 nucleotides agree with TRBD2. Germline trimming cut 1 base from V and 1 base from J; bases unmatched to any gene: 5. CDR1 LGHNA and CDR2 YNFKEQ come from the germline V gene. This CDR3 comprises 16 residues. CDR3 region: CASSQVGSGGTDTQYF. In DNA, the CDR3 is TGTGCCAGCAGCCAAGTGGGGAGCGGGGGCACAGATACGCAGTATTTT.

This sequence joins TRBV29-1 and TRBJ2-5, with 11 positions matching TRBD2. The CDR3 length is 12 residues. Germline lookup yields CDR1 SQVTM and CDR2 ANQGSEA. J was trimmed by 7 bases and V by 6 bases; bases with no gene match: 4. DNA for the CDR3: TGCAGCGTCCTCCTAGCGGGGGGGACCCAGTACTTC. Translation: CSVLLAGGTQYF.

The V call is TRBV10-3, the J call TRBJ2-6; tentatively, D is TRBD2 (5 bases). Trimming cost V 10 bases and J 2 bases, with 15 bases left between them. The length of the CDR3 is 15 residues. Germline-derived CDR1 and CDR2 are ENHRY and SYGVKD. CDR3 residues: CATQAGNPGANVLTF. The CDR3 DNA reads TGTGCCACCCAGGCGGGTAACCCTGGGGCCAACGTCCTGACTTTC.

The chain joins TRBV7-2 to TRBJ2-5, with 9 bases matching TRBD1. Germline V gene data show CDR1 as SGHTA and CDR2 as FQGNSA. Losses at the gene ends were 5 bases for V and 4 bases for J; bases not matched to a gene: 8. This CDR3 is built from 15 residues. Here the CDR3 reads CASSRGTGQGETQYF. In DNA, the CDR3 is TGTGCCAGCAGCCGCGGGACAGGGCAGGGAGAGACCCAGTACTTC.

V and J are TRBV19 and TRBJ1-5, with D hard to call. Germline lookup yields CDR1 LNHDA and CDR2 SQIVND (reference sequence). V dropped 4 bases and J dropped 6 bases, with 13 bases sitting between them. The CDR3 contains 14 residues. The CDR3 spells CASSTTEVGQPQHF. The CDR3 DNA sequence: TGTGCCAGTAGTACCACAGAAGTGGGTCAGCCCCAGCATTTT.

The table lists this clone with a few counts. This rearrangement joins TRBV2 to TRBJ1-2; D gene ambiguous. Germline lookup yields CDR1 SNHLY and CDR2 FYNNEI. Trimming removed 8 bases at V and 8 bases at J, with 18 bases between. The length of the CDR3 is 13 residues. The CDR3 reads CASGWAPSSGYTF. CDR3 in DNA: TGTGCCAGCGGGTGGGCACCAAGTTCGGGCTACACCTTC.

The CDR3 bases are TGTGCCAGCAGTTTACAACTAGCGGGAGCCTACGAGCAGTACTTC. Its protein product is CASSLQLAGAYEQYF. The gene calls are TRBV27 and TRBJ2-7, with TRBD2 identical over 11 bases. The CDR3 runs to 15 residues. J gave up 2 bases and V 2 bases, and 2 bases lay outside the gene matches. Per germline, CDR1 MNHEY and CDR2 SMNVEV (reference sequence).

This chain joins TRBV6-5 and TRBJ1-2, with TRBD1 matching 7 bases. Germline CDR1 reads MNHEY; CDR2 reads SVGAGI. The CDR3 is made up of 14 amino acids. Trimming cost V 5 bases and J 1 base; bases outside gene matches: 4. The CDR3 DNA reads as TGTGCCAGCAGTCGCCGGGACAGTAACTATGGCTACACCTTC. It yields the protein CASSRRDSNYGYTF.